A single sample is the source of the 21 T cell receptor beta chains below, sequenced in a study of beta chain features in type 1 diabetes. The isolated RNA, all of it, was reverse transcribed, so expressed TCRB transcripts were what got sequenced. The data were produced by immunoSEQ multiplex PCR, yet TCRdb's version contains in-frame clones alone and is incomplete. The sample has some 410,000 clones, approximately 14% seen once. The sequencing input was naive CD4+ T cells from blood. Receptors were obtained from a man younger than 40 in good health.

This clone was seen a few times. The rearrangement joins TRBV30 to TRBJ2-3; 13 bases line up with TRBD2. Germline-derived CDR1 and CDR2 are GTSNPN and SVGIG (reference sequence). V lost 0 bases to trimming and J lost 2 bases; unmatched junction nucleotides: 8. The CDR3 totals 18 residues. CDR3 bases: TGTGCCTGGAGTGTTGCCTGGGGGACTAGCGGGAACACAGATACGCAGTATTTT. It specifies CAWSVAWGTSGNTDTQYF.

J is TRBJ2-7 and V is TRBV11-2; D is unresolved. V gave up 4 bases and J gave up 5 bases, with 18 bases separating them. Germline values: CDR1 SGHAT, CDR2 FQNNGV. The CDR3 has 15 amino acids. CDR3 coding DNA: TGTGCCAGCAGCTCCACCCCGTCCTCGACCCACGAGCAGTACTTC. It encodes CASSSTPSSTHEQYF.

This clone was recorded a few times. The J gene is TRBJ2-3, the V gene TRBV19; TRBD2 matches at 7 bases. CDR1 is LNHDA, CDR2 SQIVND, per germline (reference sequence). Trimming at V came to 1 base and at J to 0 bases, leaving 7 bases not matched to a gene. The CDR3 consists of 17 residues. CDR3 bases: TGTGCCAGTAGTATAGGGATCAGTAGCGGGAGCACAGATACGCAGTATTTT. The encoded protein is CASSIGISSGSTDTQYF.

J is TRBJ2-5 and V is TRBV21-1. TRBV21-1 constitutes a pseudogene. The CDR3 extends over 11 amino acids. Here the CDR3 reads CASGSPETQYF. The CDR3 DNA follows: TGTGCCAGCGGCAGCCCAGAGACCCAGTACTTC.

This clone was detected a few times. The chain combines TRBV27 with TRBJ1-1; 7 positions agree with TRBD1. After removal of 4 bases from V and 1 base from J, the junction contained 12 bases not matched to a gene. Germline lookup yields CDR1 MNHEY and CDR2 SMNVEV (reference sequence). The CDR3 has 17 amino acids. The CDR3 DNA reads TGTGCCAGCAGTTGGGGGCCTGACAGGGTAGGGAACACTGAAGCTTTCTTT. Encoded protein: CASSWGPDRVGNTEAFF.

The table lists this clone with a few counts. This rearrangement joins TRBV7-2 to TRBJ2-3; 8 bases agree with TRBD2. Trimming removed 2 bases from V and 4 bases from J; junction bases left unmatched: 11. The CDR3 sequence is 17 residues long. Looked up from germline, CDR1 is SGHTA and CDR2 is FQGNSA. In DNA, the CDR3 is TGTGCCAGCAGCTTAATTGGGTTGCGGGAGGATGCAGATACGCAGTATTTT. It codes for CASSLIGLREDADTQYF.

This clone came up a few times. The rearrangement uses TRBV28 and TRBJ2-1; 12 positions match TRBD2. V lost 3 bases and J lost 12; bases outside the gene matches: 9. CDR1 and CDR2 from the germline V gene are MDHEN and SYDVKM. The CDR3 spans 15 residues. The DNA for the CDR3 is TGTGCCAGCAGTTTTCGCCGACTAGCGGGAGAATGGCAGTTCTTC. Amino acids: CASSFRRLAGEWQFF. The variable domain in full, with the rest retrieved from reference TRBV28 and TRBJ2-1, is DVKVTQSSRYLVKRTGEKVFLECVQDMDHENMFWYRQDPGLGLRLIYFSYDVKMKEKGDIPEGYSVSREKKERFSLILESASTNQTSMYLCASSFRRLAGEWQFFGPGTRLTVL.

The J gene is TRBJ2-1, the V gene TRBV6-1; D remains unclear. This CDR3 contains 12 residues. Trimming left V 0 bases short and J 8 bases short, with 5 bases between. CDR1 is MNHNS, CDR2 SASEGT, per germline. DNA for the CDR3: TGTGCCAGCAGTGAAGCAGGATATGAGCAGTTCTTC. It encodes CASSEAGYEQFF.

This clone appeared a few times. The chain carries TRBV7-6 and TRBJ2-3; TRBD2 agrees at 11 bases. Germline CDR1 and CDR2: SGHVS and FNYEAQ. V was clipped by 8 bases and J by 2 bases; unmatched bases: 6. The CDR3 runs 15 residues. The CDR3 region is CASYPSGGLTDTQYF. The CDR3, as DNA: TGTGCCAGCTACCCTAGCGGGGGGCTCACAGATACGCAGTATTTT.

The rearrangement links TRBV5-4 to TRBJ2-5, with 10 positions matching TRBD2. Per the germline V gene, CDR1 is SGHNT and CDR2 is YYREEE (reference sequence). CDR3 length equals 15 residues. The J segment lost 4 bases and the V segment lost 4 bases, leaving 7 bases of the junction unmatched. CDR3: CASSRAGGPGETQYF. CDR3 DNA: TGTGCCAGCAGCAGAGCGGGGGGGCCAGGAGAGACCCAGTACTTC.

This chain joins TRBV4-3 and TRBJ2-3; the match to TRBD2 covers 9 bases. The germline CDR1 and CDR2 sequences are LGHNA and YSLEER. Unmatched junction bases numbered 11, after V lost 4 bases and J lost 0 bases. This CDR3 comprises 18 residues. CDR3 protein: CASSPNYGGGVSTDTQYF. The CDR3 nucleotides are TGCGCCAGCAGCCCAAACTACGGCGGGGGGGTTAGCACAGATACGCAGTATTTT.

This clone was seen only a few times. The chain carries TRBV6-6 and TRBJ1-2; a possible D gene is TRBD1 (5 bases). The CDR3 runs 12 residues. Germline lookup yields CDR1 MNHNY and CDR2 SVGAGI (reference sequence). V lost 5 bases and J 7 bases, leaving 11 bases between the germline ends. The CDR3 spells CASSHGGSGYTF. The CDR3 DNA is TGTGCCAGCAGTCATGGGGGGAGTGGCTACACCTTC.

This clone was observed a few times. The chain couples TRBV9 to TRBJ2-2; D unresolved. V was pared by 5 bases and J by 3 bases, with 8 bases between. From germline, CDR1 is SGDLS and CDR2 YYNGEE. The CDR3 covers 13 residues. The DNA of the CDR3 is TGTGCCAGCAGTTCCCCGTACACCGGGGAGCTGTTTTTT. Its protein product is CASSSPYTGELFF.

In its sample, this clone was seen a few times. CDR3 protein: CASSRTQGRSYEQYV. CDR3 nucleotides: TGTGCCAGCAGCCGAACGCAGGGGCGGTCCTACGAGCAGTACGTC. V usage is TRBV6-1 and J usage is TRBJ2-7, with D possibly TRBD1 on 6 matching bases. Germline CDR1 reads MNHNS; CDR2 reads SASEGT. This CDR3 is built from 15 residues. Trimming took 6 bases from V and 1 from J, leaving 16 bases between them.

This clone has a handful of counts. DNA of the CDR3: TGTGCCAGCAACACAGGGGACACTGAAGCTTTCTTT. It encodes CASNTGDTEAFF. The V gene is TRBV2, the J gene TRBJ1-1; 7 nucleotides align to TRBD1. The germline V gene has CDR1 SNHLY and CDR2 FYNNEI. J lost 3 bases, V lost 7 bases, and 2 bases had no gene match. The CDR3 extends over 12 amino acids.

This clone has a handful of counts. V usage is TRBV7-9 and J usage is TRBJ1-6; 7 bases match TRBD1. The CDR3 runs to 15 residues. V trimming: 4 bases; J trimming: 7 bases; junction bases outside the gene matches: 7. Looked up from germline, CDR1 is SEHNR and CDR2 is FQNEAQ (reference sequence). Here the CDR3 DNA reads TGTGCCAGCAGCTCCTCTAGGGACAGAAATTCACCCCTCCACTTT. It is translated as CASSSSRDRNSPLHF. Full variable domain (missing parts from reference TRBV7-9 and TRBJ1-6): DTGVSQNPRHKITKRGQNVTFRCDPISEHNRLYWYRQTLGQGPEFLTYFQNEAQLEKSRLLSDRFSAERPKGSFSTLEIQRTEQGDSAMYLCASSSSRDRNSPLHFGNGTRLTVT.

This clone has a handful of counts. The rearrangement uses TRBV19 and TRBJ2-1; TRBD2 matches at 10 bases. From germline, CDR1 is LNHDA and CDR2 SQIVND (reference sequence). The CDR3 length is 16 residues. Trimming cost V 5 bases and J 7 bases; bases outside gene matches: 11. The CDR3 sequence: CASSSTGTSVENEQFF. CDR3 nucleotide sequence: TGTGCCAGTAGTTCCACCGGGACTAGCGTCGAGAATGAGCAGTTCTTC.

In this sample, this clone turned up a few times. The CDR3: CASTGTGPGGNIQYF. DNA for the CDR3: TGTGCCAGTACCGGGACAGGGCCGGGAGGAAACATTCAGTACTTC. This sequence joins TRBV6-6 and TRBJ2-4; 9 bases align to TRBD1. Germline assignment: CDR1 MNHNY and CDR2 SVGAGI (reference sequence). This CDR3 is 15 amino acids long. Losses at the gene ends were 9 bases for V and 6 bases for J; bases not matched to a gene: 12.

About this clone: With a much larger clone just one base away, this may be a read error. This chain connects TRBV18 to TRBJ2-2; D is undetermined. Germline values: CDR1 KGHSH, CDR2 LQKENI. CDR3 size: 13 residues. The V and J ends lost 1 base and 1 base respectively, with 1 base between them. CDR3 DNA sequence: TGTGCCAGCTCACCACTGAACACCGGGGAGCTGTTTTTT. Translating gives CASSPLNTGELFF. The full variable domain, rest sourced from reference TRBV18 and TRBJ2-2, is NAGVMQNPRHLVRRRGQEARLRCSPMKGHSHVYWYRQLPEEGLKFMVYLQKENIIDESGMPKERFSAEFPKEGPSILRIQQVVRGDSAAYFCASSPLNTGELFFGEGSRLTVL.

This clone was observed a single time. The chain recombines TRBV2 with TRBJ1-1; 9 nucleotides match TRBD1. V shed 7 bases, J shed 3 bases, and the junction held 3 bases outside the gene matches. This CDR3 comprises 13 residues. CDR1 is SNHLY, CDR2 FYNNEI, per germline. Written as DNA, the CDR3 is TGTGCCAGCATCGGGACAGGGTACACTGAAGCTTTCTTT. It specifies CASIGTGYTEAFF.

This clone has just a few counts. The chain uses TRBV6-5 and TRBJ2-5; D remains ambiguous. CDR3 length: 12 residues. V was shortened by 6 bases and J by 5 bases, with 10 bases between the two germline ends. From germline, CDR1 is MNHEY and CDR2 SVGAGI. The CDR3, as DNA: TGTGCCAGCAGCTCCAACGGGGAGACCCAGTACTTC. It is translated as CASSSNGETQYF.